The next 31 T cell receptor beta chains were all read from a single sample in a study of post-analysis software for immune sequencing data (dated by TCRdb to about 2015). General conclusions and limits of the study: Patients showed significantly higher frequencies than controls for a handful of TRBV segments, among them TRBV5-6, TRBV5-1 and TRBV20-1.

These TCRs are of unknown antigen specificity. The library was prepared using PCR. Sequencing was performed on an Illumina HiSeq 2500. Unique molecular identifiers were incorporated into TCR beta cDNA libraries to reduce PCR and sequencing biases. The public reads were run again by TCRdb, first through fastp at Q25 and then through MiXCR, and only productive beta chains were kept. Merged by CDR3 protein, the rows form single entries marked with the most common genes and DNA. The sample table holds under 200,000 distinct CDR3 sequences, of which roughly 28% were seen once. Around 3.7% of the sample rests with the top ten. The source material was blood. Receptor source: a girl aged 2-17 years with multiple sclerosis.

Only a few counts were recorded for this clonotype. The chain joins TRBV5-1 to TRBJ2-1, with 8 bases aligning to TRBD1. The assigned J gene may be wrong: the sequence end matches TRBJ2-7 better. From germline, CDR1 is SGHRS and CDR2 YFSETQ. This CDR3 comprises 16 residues. CDR3 protein: CASSLTGASSYNEQYF. CDR3 bases: TGCGCCAGCAGCCTGACAGGGGCTAGCTCCTACAATGAGCAGTACTTC.

The gene calls are TRBV20-1 and TRBJ1-1; no reliable D call. The CDR3 has 12 residues. V was shortened by 2 bases and J by 4 bases, with 8 bases between the two germline ends. Germline CDR1 and CDR2: DFQATT and SNEGSKA (reference sequence). This CDR3 reads CSARKGGTEAFF. The CDR3 region has the DNA TGCAGTGCTAGAAAAGGAGGCACTGAAGCTTTCTTT.

The sample holds one count of this clonotype. The rearrangement links TRBV10-3 to TRBJ1-2; TRBD1 is a possible D gene (6 bases). V lost 6 bases and J 5 bases, leaving 13 bases between the germline ends. The CDR3 covers 13 residues. Per germline, CDR1 ENHRY and CDR2 SYGVKD. CDR3 bases: TGTGCCATCAGGCTGACAGGAAAGTATGGCTACACCTTC. It specifies CAIRLTGKYGYTF.

This chain connects TRBV6-2 or TRBV6-3 to TRBJ2-1, with 14 bases matching TRBD2. Per the germline V gene, CDR1 is MNHEY and CDR2 is SVGEGT. Trimming at V came to 3 bases and at J to 4 bases, leaving 8 bases not matched to a gene. This CDR3 is 18 amino acids long. The CDR3 here is CASSYLGLAGVLYNEQFF. The CDR3 DNA reads TGTGCCAGCAGTTATCTGGGACTAGCGGGGGTCTTGTACAATGAGCAGTTCTTC.

There are many counts of this clonotype. The CDR3 loop is CASSLGTGGVGETQYF. For the CDR3, the DNA is TGTGCCAGCAGCCTAGGGACAGGGGGTGTTGGAGAGACCCAGTACTTC. The chain links TRBV7-9 to TRBJ2-5, with 11 positions matching TRBD1. J was trimmed by 4 bases and V by 5 bases; bases with no gene match: 9. There are 16 residues in the CDR3. CDR1 and CDR2 (germline): SEHNR, FQNEAQ (reference sequence).

This clonotype was recorded once. The chain has TRBV5-1 and TRBJ2-1; 13 bases are shared with TRBD2. Looked up from germline, CDR1 is SGHRS and CDR2 is YFSETQ. The ends lost 0 bases at V and 4 bases at J; junction bases unmatched: 10. The CDR3 is made up of 19 amino acids. The CDR3 nucleotides read TGCGCCAGCAGCTTGGCCGGGACTAGCGGGGAGGAAAGATACAATGAGCAGTTCTTC. It yields the protein CASSLAGTSGEERYNEQFF.

The chain combines TRBV5-1 with TRBJ2-4; no firm D call. The J call may be faulty, since TRBJ2-7 better matches the DNA end. The CDR3 contains 12 residues. Germline CDR1 and CDR2: SGHRS and YFSETQ. CDR3 nucleotide sequence: TGCGCCAGCAGCCTTGGACGAAACGAGCAGTACTTC. It is translated as CASSLGRNEQYF.

This chain joins TRBV5-1 and TRBJ1-6; possibly TRBD1 for D (5 bases). Germline V gives CDR1 SGHRS, CDR2 YFSETQ. V dropped 4 bases and J dropped 5 bases, with 16 bases sitting between them. The CDR3 is 16 residues long. CDR3 amino acids: CASSIATGQDNSPLHF. The CDR3, as DNA: TGCGCCAGCAGCATTGCGACTGGACAAGATAATTCACCCCTCCACTTT.

The sample holds a few counts of this clonotype. A much larger clone sits a single nucleotide away, making a read error possible. The V gene is TRBV9, the J gene TRBJ2-7; D is possibly TRBD1 (7 bases). Between the trimmed V and J ends, which lost 0 bases and 6 bases, there was a span of 13 bases. The CDR3 totals 14 residues. Germline assignment: CDR1 SGDLS and CDR2 YYNGEE. CDR3 sequence (DNA): TGTGCCAGCAGCGTAGGCCCAGGGGGGCGCGAGCAGTACTTC. This gives the protein CASSVGPGGREQYF.

This clonotype was found many times. The chain uses TRBV20-1 and TRBJ2-1; D not resolved. Per germline, CDR1 DFQATT and CDR2 SNEGSKA (reference sequence). V gave up 0 bases and J gave up 3 bases, with 6 bases separating them. This CDR3 comprises 13 residues. The CDR3, as DNA: TGCAGTGCTAGAGATAGGAGCTACAATGAGCAGTTCTTC. Its translation: CSARDRSYNEQFF.

V usage is TRBV29-1 and J usage is TRBJ2-3; 7 bases match TRBD2. CDR3 size: 14 residues. Trimming took 4 bases from V and 1 from J; bases not matched to a gene: 5. Germline V lookup: CDR1 SQVTM, CDR2 ANQGSEA. The CDR3 DNA sequence: TGCAGCGTTGGGGAGCGGGGCCGCACAGATACGCAGTATTTT. It translates to CSVGERGRTDTQYF.

Comment on this clonotype: This sequence may be a read error, since a much larger clone differs from it by one base. V and J are TRBV5-1 and TRBJ2-5; 7 bases line up with TRBD1. The J call could be wrong; TRBJ2-7 is a better fit for the DNA end. The CDR3 spans 15 residues. Looked up from germline, CDR1 is SGHRS and CDR2 is YFSETQ. CDR3 in amino acids: CASSPRQGTSHEQYF. DNA of the CDR3: TGCGCCAGCAGCCCCCGACAGGGCACCTCCCACGAGCAGTACTTC.

This clonotype occurred a few times. The chain carries TRBV18 and TRBJ1-1; D is uncertain. The length of the CDR3 is 13 residues. Germline V gives CDR1 KGHSH, CDR2 LQKENI. V lost 6 bases and J lost 1, with 9 bases in between. CDR3 bases: TGTGCCAGCTCTAGGCGGGAGAACACTGAAGCTTTCTTT. This translates into CASSRRENTEAFF. The full variable domain, its missing parts supplied by reference TRBV18 and TRBJ1-1, is NAGVMQNPRHLVRRRGQEARLRCSPMKGHSHVYWYRQLPEEGLKFMVYLQKENIIDESGMPKERFSAEFPKEGPSILRIQQVVRGDSAAYFCASSRRENTEAFFGQGTRLTVV.

This clonotype has only a few counts. This chain links TRBV2 with TRBJ1-4; D is unresolved. This CDR3 is 15 amino acids long. V was shortened by 4 bases and J by 7 bases, with 16 bases between the two germline ends. Looked up from germline, CDR1 is SNHLY and CDR2 is FYNNEI. The CDR3 sequence: CASSGLGSRGEKLFF. The CDR3 DNA sequence: TGTGCCAGCAGTGGGCTGGGGTCAAGAGGTGAAAAACTGTTTTTT.

This clonotype was picked up many times. The V and J genes are TRBV20-1 and TRBJ2-7, with TRBD2 matching over 8 bases. The CDR3 extends over 13 amino acids. The V gene end was trimmed by 5 bases and the J gene end by 6 bases; junction bases not matched to a gene: 9. CDR1 is DFQATT and CDR2 is SNEGSKA in the germline V gene (reference sequence). CDR3 in amino acids: CSAGWAGGSEQYF. Written as DNA, the CDR3 is TGCAGTGCTGGATGGGCGGGAGGAAGCGAGCAGTACTTC.

This clonotype was counted many times. An end of the junction differs from the germline gene, which may be a read error. This chain uses TRBV15 with TRBJ2-7; no clear D gene. Germline V CDR1 and CDR2: LNHNV, YYDKDF (reference sequence). There are 11 residues in the CDR3. CDR3 in amino acids: CATRRDGEQYF. The CDR3 nucleotides are TGTGCCACCAGGAGAGACGGCGAGCAGTACTTC.

This clonotype appeared a few times. The J gene is TRBJ1-1, the V gene TRBV6-6, with TRBD1 identical over 8 bases. The CDR3 runs 13 residues. V lost 6 bases to trimming and J lost 3 bases; unmatched junction nucleotides: 3. From germline, CDR1 is MNHNY and CDR2 SVGAGI (reference sequence). CDR3 protein: CASSTDRDTEAFF. The DNA of the CDR3 is TGTGCCAGCAGCACGGACAGGGACACTGAAGCTTTCTTT.

This clonotype was counted ten times or more. The rearrangement uses TRBV4-1 and TRBJ2-3, with 7 bases identical to TRBD1. This CDR3 comprises 15 residues. CDR1 is MGHRA and CDR2 is YSYEKL in the germline V gene. V lost 4 bases, J lost 2 bases, and 6 bases stayed unmatched. CDR3 region: CASSRSTGYTDTQYF. The CDR3 DNA sequence: TGCGCCAGCAGCCGGTCGACAGGGTACACAGATACGCAGTATTTT.

The rearrangement joins TRBV6-1 to TRBJ2-7; no clear D. Trimming stripped 7 bases from V and 0 bases from J, with 10 bases between. CDR1 and CDR2 from the germline V gene are MNHNS and SASEGT. The CDR3 has 13 amino acids. The CDR3 coding sequence is TGTGCCAGCAAGTTGACTTCCTCCTACGAGCAGTACTTC. The encoded protein is CASKLTSSYEQYF.

This clonotype was counted many times. This chain links TRBV20-1 with TRBJ2-7; tentatively, D is TRBD2 (6 bases). The CDR3 runs 15 residues. V was cut by 1 base and J by 0 bases, with 13 bases left in between. CDR1 is DFQATT, CDR2 SNEGSKA, per germline (reference sequence). CDR3 region: CSARAGTFSSYEQYF. The DNA for the CDR3 is TGCAGTGCTAGAGCCGGGACTTTTAGCTCCTACGAGCAGTACTTC.

This clonotype was observed a few times. This chain links TRBV20-1 with TRBJ2-7; 8 nucleotides agree with TRBD1. The V and J ends lost 3 bases and 3 bases, in that order; junction bases with no gene match: 4. Per the germline V gene, CDR1 is DFQATT and CDR2 is SNEGSKA (reference sequence). The CDR3 sequence is 13 residues long. CDR3 sequence reads: CSARRGQGYEQYF. The CDR3, as DNA: TGCAGTGCTAGGCGCGGACAGGGCTACGAGCAGTACTTC.

This clonotype was observed many times. V and J are TRBV7-9 and TRBJ2-5; TRBD2 matches at 13 bases. J gave up 5 bases and V 5 bases, and 8 bases lay outside the gene matches. The CDR3 consists of 16 residues. The germline V gene encodes CDR1 SEHNR and CDR2 FQNEAQ (reference sequence). CDR3 nucleotide sequence: TGTGCCAGCAGCCCTCTTCCGGGACTAGCGGGGGAGACCCAGTACTTC. Translating gives CASSPLPGLAGETQYF. Full variable domain (remainder filled in from reference TRBV7-9 and TRBJ2-5): DTGVSQNPRHKITKRGQNVTFRCDPISEHNRLYWYRQTLGQGPEFLTYFQNEAQLEKSRLLSDRFSAERPKGSFSTLEIQRTEQGDSAMYLCASSPLPGLAGETQYFGPGTRLLVL.

The chain uses TRBV20-1 and TRBJ2-1; D uncertain. Germline V CDR1 and CDR2: DFQATT, SNEGSKA (reference sequence). This CDR3 spans 14 amino acids. As DNA, the CDR3 is TGCAGCGTAATATCATCGAGCTCCTACAATGAGCAGTTCTTC. Its translation: CSVISSSSYNEQFF.

This clonotype was seen ten or more times. The rearrangement joins TRBV29-1 to TRBJ2-1; 14 nucleotides agree with TRBD2. The germline V gene encodes CDR1 SQVTM and CDR2 ANQGSEA. The CDR3 totals 15 residues. V shed 6 bases, J shed 0 bases, and the junction held 1 base outside the gene matches. The CDR3 sequence is CSVTSGGGSYNEQFF. The CDR3 DNA is TGCAGCGTGACTAGCGGGGGGGGCTCCTACAATGAGCAGTTCTTC.

This chain links TRBV24-1 with TRBJ2-1; 7 nucleotides align to TRBD2. Matching the DNA end better, TRBJ2-7 makes the J call doubtful. Germline assignment: CDR1 KGHDR and CDR2 SFDVKD. CDR3 length: 16 amino acids. The chain's CDR3 is CATSGLAASSYNEQYF. The CDR3 DNA reads TGTGCCACCAGTGGACTAGCCGCGAGCTCCTACAATGAGCAGTACTTC.

This sequence joins TRBV6-6 and TRBJ2-2; 7 bases are a match to TRBD2. Trimming at V came to 8 bases and at J to 6 bases, leaving 15 bases not matched to a gene. This CDR3 is built from 16 residues. The germline V gene encodes CDR1 MNHNY and CDR2 SVGAGI (reference sequence). In nucleotides, the CDR3 is TGTGCCAGCTGGAAAGCAGGGTCGAGCGGGGCCGGGGAGCTGTTTTTT. Amino acid sequence: CASWKAGSSGAGELFF.

At least ten counts were recorded for this clonotype. J is TRBJ2-1 and V is TRBV4-1; TRBD2 might be the D (6 bases). Germline V gene data show CDR1 as MGHRA and CDR2 as YSYEKL. Deletions cut 1 base from V and 8 bases from J, with 12 bases between. The CDR3 runs 14 residues. As DNA, the CDR3 is TGCGCCAGCAGCCAAGGCCGCGGGGCGGATGAGCAGTTCTTC. Translated: CASSQGRGADEQFF.

Remarks on this clonotype: Just one base apart from a much larger clone, this may be a read error. The chain links TRBV3-1 to TRBJ2-7; unclear D gene. The CDR3 has 13 amino acids. Germline V gene sequence: CDR1 LGHDT, CDR2 YNNKEL (reference sequence). The CDR3 DNA sequence: TGTGTCAGCAGCCAACTGACTTACTACGAGCAGTACTTC. Translation gives CVSSQLTYYEQYF.

This clonotype was observed at least ten times. CDR3 residues: CSVAGGLAKNIQYF. In DNA, the CDR3 is TGCAGCGTCGCAGGGGGCTTAGCCAAAAACATTCAGTACTTC. V is TRBV29-1 and J is TRBJ2-4; the match to TRBD1 covers 8 bases. CDR1 SQVTM and CDR2 ANQGSEA come from the germline V gene. With 6 bases clipped from V and 0 bases from J, the junction kept 4 bases outside the gene matches. There are 14 residues in the CDR3.

This clonotype occurred once. In this CDR3 the conserved last residue, phenylalanine or tryptophan, is missing, so a read error is likely. Because the CDR3's place on the DNA is in doubt, the DNA is left out and the CDR3 is given as listed by TCRdb. J is TRBJ1-1 and V is TRBV20-1; TRBD1 reflects the table's D call only, with no check against the DNA. The CDR3 spans 21 amino acids, including both terminal residues. Germline V CDR1 and CDR2: DFQATT, SNEGSKA (reference sequence). CDR3 amino acids: CSARDASENEKLFFGSGHCQS.

About this clonotype: A read error may account for a junction end that differs from germline. The V call is TRBV28, the J call TRBJ2-3; D uncertain. Germline CDR1 reads MDHEN; CDR2 reads SYDVKM. This CDR3 comprises 13 residues. CDR3 sequence reads: CAGSLPPTDTQYF. DNA for the CDR3: TGTGCCGGCAGCCTCCCTCCCACAGATACGCAGTATTTT.